Sequencing of this TCR beta chain was carried out in a study of breast tumors, draining lymph nodes, adjacent tissues (dated by TCRdb to the mid-2010s). About the investigation overall: Breast cancer patients provided tumor, adjacent nontumor tissue and axillary lymph nodes, and the study compared the TCR beta repertoires across these three sources. In human breast cancer, the study set out to evaluate how tumor, surrounding tissue and draining lymph node repertoires relate to one another and whether T cells may move between these sites.

Study-wide conclusions, independent of this receptor: The data were considered consistent with most tumor T cells being derived from the lymph node and subsequently expanding within tumor tissue. The study presented the conclusion that tumor T cells originate in lymph nodes as consistent with a hypothesis, not as something directly demonstrated. Tumor and nontumor tissue repertoires were significantly more similar in luminal-like than in basal-like breast cancer. Tumor T-cell repertoires showed less diversity than lymph node repertoires and more diversity than nontumor tissue repertoires, and tumor T-cell repertoires showed preferential V and J gene usage.

The lymph node samples were taken from the axillary draining lymph nodes of breast cancer patients. Instrument on record: Illumina HiSeq 2000. TCR beta chain libraries were generated by multiplex PCR amplification. High-throughput sequencing was used to analyze the amplified TCR beta chain products. TCRdb reworked the public reads: Q25 trimming with fastp, MiXCR clone assembly, productive beta chains retained. CDR3 protein duplicates are merged, each entry listing the most common genes and DNA. This sample comprises about 230,000 distinct CDR3 sequences, 32% of them detected only once. In total, the top ten clones hold roughly 1.5% of the sample. This clonotype has a count of ten or more. Its antigen specificity is not known. Base qualities were left out, and no much larger clone turns up one base away. The receptor was derived from a female donor with breast cancer. Some clones in this sample may be carry-over from other donors' samples. Sequencing was carried out using axillary lymph node tissue.

This receptor carries the CDR3 CASALWSSGLNEQFF. The nucleotide sequence is TGCGCCAGCGCTCTCTGGTCGAGTGGGCTCAATGAGCAGTTCTTC. This chain is built from TRBV5-1 and TRBJ2-1, with no D gene named confidently. The trim is 7 bases for V and 6 bases for J, with a gap of 20 bases between the germline ends. The germline V gene provides CDR1 SGHRS and CDR2 YFSETQ. The CDR3 measures 15 amino acids from cysteine to phenylalanine. Left in the record is the CDR3 DNA by itself, 45 bases read in frame from the first base.